These 4 T cell receptor beta chains came from one sample sequenced in a study of T cell changes during pregnancy in multiple sclerosis. Sequencing was performed with immunoSEQ multiplex PCR; in TCRdb, only in-frame clones are kept and a portion is missing. The table includes around 53,000 clones, around 92% detected once. Sequenced here: CD4+ T cells from peripheral blood mononuclear cells, sampled after pregnancy. These receptors all stem from a female donor with multiple sclerosis, enrolled in a pregnancy study.

The V and J genes are TRBV5-4 and TRBJ1-6, with 8 bases aligning to TRBD1. Germline CDR1 and CDR2: SGHNT and YYREEE (reference sequence). V gave up 4 bases and J gave up 9 bases; unmatched junction bases: 9. CDR3 length equals 15 residues. This chain's CDR3 is CASSARDRLRSPLHF. CDR3 coding DNA: TGTGCCAGCAGCGCCCGGGACAGGCTGCGTTCACCCCTCCACTTT.

This chain links TRBV4-1 with TRBJ2-4; D unclear. The CDR3 extends over 13 amino acids. V lost 1 base, J lost 5 bases, and 6 bases lay in between. CDR1 is MGHRA, CDR2 YSYEKL, per germline. The CDR3 region has the DNA TGCGCCAGCAGCCAAGGTCTAGAAAACATTCAGTACTTC. Its translation: CASSQGLENIQYF.

The chain has TRBV6-7 and TRBJ1-2; D unresolved. TRBV6-7 is recorded as an ORF, its role being uncertain. The ends were cut back, 8 bases at V and 5 bases at J, with 18 bases in the middle. This CDR3 comprises 14 residues. This CDR3 is CASHPGYSSYGYTF. CDR3 DNA: TGTGCCAGCCATCCGGGATATTCTAGTTATGGCTACACCTTC.

This clone is a singleton in its sample. This chain connects TRBV21-1 to TRBJ2-3; the table's D gene call, TRBD1, was not cross checked with the DNA. TRBV21-1 is a pseudogene segment. This CDR3 comprises 18 residues. The CDR3 here is CASRSPSRTGDYPDTQYF. Written as DNA, the CDR3 is TGTGCCAGCAGGTCCCCCAGTCGGACAGGCGACTACCCAGATACGCAGTATTTT.